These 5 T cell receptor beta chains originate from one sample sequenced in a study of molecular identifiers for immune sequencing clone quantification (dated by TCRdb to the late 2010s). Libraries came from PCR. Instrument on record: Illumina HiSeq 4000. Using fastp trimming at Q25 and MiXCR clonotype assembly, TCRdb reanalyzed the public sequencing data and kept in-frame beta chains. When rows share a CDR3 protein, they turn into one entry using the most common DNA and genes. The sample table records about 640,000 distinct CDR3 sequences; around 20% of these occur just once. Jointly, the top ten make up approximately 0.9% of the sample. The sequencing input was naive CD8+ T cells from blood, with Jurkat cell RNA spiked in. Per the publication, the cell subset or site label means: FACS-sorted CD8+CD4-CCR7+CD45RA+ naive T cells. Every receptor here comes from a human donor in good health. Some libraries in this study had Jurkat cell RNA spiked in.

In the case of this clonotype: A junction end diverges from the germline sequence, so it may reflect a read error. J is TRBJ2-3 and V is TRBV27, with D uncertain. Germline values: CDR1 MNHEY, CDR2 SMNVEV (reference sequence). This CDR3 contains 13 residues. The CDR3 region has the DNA TGTGCCAGCAGTTTATTTAGCACAGATACGCGGTATTTT. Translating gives CASSLFSTDTRYF.

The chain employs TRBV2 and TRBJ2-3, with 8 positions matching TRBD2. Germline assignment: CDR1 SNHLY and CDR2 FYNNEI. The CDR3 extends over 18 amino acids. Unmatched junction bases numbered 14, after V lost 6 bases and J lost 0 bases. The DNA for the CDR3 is TGTGCCAGCAGCTACCAACGGGGGGGCCGGATGAGCACAGATACGCAGTATTTT. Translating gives CASSYQRGGRMSTDTQYF.

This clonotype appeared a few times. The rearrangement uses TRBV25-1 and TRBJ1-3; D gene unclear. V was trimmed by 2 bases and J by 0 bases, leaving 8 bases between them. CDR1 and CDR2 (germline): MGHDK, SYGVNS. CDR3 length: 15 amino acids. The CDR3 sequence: CASSEPSSSGNTIYF. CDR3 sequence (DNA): TGTGCCAGCAGTGAACCTTCCTCCTCTGGAAACACCATATATTTT.

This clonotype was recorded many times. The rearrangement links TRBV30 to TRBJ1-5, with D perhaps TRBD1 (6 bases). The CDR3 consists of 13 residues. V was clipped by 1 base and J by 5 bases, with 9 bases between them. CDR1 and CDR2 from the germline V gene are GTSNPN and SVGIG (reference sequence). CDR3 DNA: TGTGCCTGGAGTGAAGGGGGTTATCAGCCCCAGCATTTT. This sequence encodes CAWSEGGYQPQHF.

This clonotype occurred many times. This CDR3 reads CASSLIGGEQYF. As DNA, the CDR3 is TGTGCCAGCAGCTTAATTGGGGGCGAGCAGTACTTC. This chain joins TRBV27 and TRBJ2-7; perhaps D is TRBD1 or TRBD2 (5 bases each). This CDR3 contains 12 residues. In germline, CDR1 is MNHEY, CDR2 SMNVEV (reference sequence). Trimming pared 6 bases from V and 6 bases from J, leaving 12 bases between.